This entry describes one TCR beta chain. The sample belongs to a study of shared clonotypes between healthy human individuals. Looking at the study overall: Each donor had three CD4 naive, three CD4 memory, two CD8 naive and one CD8 memory plate.

CDR3 length: 16 amino acids. V was clipped by 4 bases and J by 8 bases; unmatched bases: 12. Germline V lookup: CDR1 LNHDA, CDR2 SQIVND (reference sequence). TCRdb's copy holds only in-frame clones and misses some; the assay was immunoSEQ multiplex PCR. The top ten hold 1.5% to 2% of the sample, which has roughly 2.1 million clones, 90% to 95% seen once. Naive CD8 isolation took CD45RO-negative cells positively selected for CCR7 and excluded terminally differentiated effector memory CD45RA+ cells. HIV-negative, healthy adults without recent acute infections or vaccinations were the donors. Each donor was a Caucasian adult residing in Nashville, Tennessee.

The gene calls are TRBV19 and TRBJ2-1; TRBD2 matches 9 bases. The clonotype originates from a man aged 18 to 29 in good health. Some clones in this sample may be carry-over from other donors' samples. Sequenced input: naive CD8+ T cells from PBMCs. The CDR3 spells CASSRFRAGGWDEQFF. CDR3 bases: TGTGCCAGTAGTAGGTTTCGAGCGGGAGGCTGGGATGAGCAGTTCTTC.